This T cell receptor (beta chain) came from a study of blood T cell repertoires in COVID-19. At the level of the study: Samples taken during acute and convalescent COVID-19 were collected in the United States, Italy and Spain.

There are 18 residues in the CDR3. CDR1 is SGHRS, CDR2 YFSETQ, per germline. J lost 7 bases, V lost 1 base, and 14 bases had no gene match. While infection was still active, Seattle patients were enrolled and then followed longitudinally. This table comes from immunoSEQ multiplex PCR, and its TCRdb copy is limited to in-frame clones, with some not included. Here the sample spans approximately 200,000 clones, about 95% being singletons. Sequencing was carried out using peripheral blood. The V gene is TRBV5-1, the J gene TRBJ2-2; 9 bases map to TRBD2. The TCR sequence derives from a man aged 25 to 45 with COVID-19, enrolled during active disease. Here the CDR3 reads CASSLIGWTSAAGGELFF. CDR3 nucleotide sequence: TGCGCCAGCAGCTTGATAGGTTGGACTAGCGCCGCCGGCGGGGAGCTGTTTTTT.